This T cell receptor (beta chain) originates from a study of beta chain features in type 1 diabetes. Details on this clone: The same CDR3 is also encoded by other DNA sequences in this sample.

Reverse transcribing all isolated RNA meant expressed TCRB transcripts were sequenced. Some clones are missing from TCRdb's copy, which holds only in-frame ones; the method was immunoSEQ multiplex PCR. This table holds 350,000 or so clones, less than 20% found once. CDR1 and CDR2 (germline): SGDLS, YYNGEE. V lost 0 bases, J lost 0 bases, and 6 bases lay in between. The CDR3 sequence is 15 residues long. The V gene is TRBV9, the J gene TRBJ2-2, with D tentatively TRBD2 (6 bases). The sequence was collected from a woman under 30 in good health. The sequenced sample consisted of naive CD4+ T cells from blood. CDR3 loop: CASSVAGANTGELFF. The CDR3 bases are TGTGCCAGCAGCGTAGCGGGGGCGAACACCGGGGAGCTGTTTTTT.